This TCR beta chain was identified during a study of blood T cells in healthy people across ages. Alongside a J-beta primer mix, a sample-barcoded 5' primer served in a second PCR lasting roughly 6 to 12 cycles. TCRdb passed the 5' RACE reads through MiXCR, listing each CDR3 protein once. The sample yields some 860,000 distinct CDR3 sequences, around three fifths seen once. V was clipped by 1 base and J by 2 bases, with 10 bases between them. This CDR3 is built from 15 residues. Looked up from germline, CDR1 is SGHVS and CDR2 is FNYEAQ. The chain carries TRBV7-6 and TRBJ2-3; D perhaps matches TRBD1 (6 bases). Sequencing used blood. This clonotype originated in a man aged 35 to 55 in good health. The CDR3 DNA sequence: TGTGCCAGCAGCTTAGAAGGACAGTACACAGATACGCAGTATTTT. Its protein product is CASSLEGQYTDTQYF.